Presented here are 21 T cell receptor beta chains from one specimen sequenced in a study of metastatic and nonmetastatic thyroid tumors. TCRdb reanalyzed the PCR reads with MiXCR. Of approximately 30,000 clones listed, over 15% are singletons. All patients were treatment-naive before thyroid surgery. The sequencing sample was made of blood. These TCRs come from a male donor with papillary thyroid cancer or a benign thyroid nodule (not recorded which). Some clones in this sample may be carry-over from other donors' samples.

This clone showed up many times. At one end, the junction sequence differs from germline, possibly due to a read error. The CDR3 nucleotides are TGCGCCAGCAGCCAAACGATGGGGGCCTGGGTTGTCTTC. It encodes CASSQTMGAWVVF. The chain combines TRBV4-1 with TRBJ2-1; perhaps TRBD1 as D (6 bases). This CDR3 is built from 13 residues. CDR1 and CDR2 (germline): MGHRA, YSYEKL.

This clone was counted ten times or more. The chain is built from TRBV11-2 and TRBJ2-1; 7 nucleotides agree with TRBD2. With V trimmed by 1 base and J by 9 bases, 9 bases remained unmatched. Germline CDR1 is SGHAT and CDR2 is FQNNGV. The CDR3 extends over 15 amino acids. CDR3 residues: CASSLGAWGRGEQFF. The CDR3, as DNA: TGTGCCAGCAGCTTAGGGGCCTGGGGGAGGGGTGAGCAGTTCTTC.

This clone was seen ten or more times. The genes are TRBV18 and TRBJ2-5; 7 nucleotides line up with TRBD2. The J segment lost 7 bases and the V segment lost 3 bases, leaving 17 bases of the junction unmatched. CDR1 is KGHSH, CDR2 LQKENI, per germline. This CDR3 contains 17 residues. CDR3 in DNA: TGTGCCAGCTCACCGACTCGCGGACTAGGGGACTCGGGGACCCAGTACTTC. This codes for CASSPTRGLGDSGTQYF.

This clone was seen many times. The CDR3 loop reads CSAGDSRYQPQHF. The CDR3 DNA reads TGCAGTGCTGGGGACAGCCGCTATCAGCCCCAGCATTTT. The chain is built from TRBV20-1 and TRBJ1-5, with TRBD1 identical over 7 bases. From germline, CDR1 is DFQATT and CDR2 SNEGSKA (reference sequence). This CDR3 region has 13 residues. Germline trimming cut 5 bases from V and 5 bases from J; bases unmatched to any gene: 6.

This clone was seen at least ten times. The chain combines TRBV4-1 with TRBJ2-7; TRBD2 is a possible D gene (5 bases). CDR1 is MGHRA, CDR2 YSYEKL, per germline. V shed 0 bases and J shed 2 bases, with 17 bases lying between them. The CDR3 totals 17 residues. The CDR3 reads CASSQDSTGMGTYEQYF. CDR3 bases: TGCGCCAGCAGCCAAGATAGTACGGGAATGGGAACCTACGAGCAGTACTTC.

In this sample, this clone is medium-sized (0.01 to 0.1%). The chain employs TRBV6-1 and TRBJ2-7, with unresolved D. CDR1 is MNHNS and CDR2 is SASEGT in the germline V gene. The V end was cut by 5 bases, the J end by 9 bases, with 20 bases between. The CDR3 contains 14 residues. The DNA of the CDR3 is TGTGCCAGCAGTTCCCGGGTCCTGTTTTCGAGGCAGTACTTC. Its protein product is CASSSRVLFSRQYF.

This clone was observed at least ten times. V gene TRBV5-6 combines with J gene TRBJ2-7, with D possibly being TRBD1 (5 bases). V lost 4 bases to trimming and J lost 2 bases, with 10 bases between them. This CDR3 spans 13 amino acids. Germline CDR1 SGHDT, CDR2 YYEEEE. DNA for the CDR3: TGTGCCAGCAGCCTCGGACACGCCTACGAGCAGTACTTC. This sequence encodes CASSLGHAYEQYF.

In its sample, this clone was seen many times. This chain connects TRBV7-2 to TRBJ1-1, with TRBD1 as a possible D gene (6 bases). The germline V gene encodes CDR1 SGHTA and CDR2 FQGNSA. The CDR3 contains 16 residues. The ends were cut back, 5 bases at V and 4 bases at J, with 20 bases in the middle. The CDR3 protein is CASSVQIRGGGTEAFF. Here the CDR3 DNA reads TGTGCCAGCAGCGTTCAAATCAGGGGCGGCGGCACTGAAGCTTTCTTT.

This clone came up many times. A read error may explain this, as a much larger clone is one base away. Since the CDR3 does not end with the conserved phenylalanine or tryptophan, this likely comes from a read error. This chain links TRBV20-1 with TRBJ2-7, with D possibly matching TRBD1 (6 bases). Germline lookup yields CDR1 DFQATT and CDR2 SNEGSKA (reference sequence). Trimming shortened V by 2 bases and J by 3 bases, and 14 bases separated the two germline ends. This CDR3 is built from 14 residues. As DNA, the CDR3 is TGCAGTGCTAGACCCGAGGGGGTATACTACGAGCAGTACCTC. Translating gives CSARPEGVYYEQYL.

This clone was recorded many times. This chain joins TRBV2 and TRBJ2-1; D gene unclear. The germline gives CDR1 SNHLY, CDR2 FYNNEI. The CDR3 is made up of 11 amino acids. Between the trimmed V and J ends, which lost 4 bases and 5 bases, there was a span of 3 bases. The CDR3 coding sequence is TGTGCCAGCAGTGGGGACAATGAGCAGTTCTTC. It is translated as CASSGDNEQFF.

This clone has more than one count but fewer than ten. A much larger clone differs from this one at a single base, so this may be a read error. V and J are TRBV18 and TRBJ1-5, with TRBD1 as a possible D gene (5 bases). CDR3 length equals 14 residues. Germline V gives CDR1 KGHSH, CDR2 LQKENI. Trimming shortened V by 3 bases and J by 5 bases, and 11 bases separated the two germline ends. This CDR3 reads CASSPGRQDQPQHF. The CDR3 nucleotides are TGTGCCAGCTCACCGGGACGGCAAGATCAGCCCCAGCATTTT.

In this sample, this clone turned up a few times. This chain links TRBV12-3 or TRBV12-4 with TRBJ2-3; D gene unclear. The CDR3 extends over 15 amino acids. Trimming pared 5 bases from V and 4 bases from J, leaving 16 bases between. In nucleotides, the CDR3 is TGTGCCAGCAGTGACTTAACGGGCTCATCAGATACGCAGTATTTT. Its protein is CASSDLTGSSDTQYF.

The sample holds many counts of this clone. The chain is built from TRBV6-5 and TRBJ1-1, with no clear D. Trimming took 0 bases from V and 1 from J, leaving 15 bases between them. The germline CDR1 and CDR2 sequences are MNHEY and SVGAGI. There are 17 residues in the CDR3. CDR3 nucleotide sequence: TGTGCCAGCAGTTACTCGTCTGGAAGTTCGAAGAACACTGAAGCTTTCTTT. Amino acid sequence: CASSYSSGSSKNTEAFF.

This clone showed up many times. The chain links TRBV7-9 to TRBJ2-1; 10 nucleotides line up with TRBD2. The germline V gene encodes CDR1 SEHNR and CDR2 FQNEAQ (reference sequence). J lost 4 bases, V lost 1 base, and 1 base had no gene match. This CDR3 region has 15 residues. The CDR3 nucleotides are TGTGCCAGCAGCTTAGTACTAGCGGGGTACAATGAGCAGTTCTTC. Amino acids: CASSLVLAGYNEQFF.

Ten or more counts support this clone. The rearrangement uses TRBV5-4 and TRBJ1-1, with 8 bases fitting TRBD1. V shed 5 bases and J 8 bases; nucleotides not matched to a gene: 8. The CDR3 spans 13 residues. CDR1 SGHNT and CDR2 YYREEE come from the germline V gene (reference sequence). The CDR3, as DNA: TGTGCCAGCAGTTGGACAGGGAAAAGGGAAGCTTTCTTT. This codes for CASSWTGKREAFF.

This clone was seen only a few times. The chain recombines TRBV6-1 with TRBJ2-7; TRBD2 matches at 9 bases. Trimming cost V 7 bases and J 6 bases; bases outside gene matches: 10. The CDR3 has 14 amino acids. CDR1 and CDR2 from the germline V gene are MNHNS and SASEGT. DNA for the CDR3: TGTGCCAGCATCCCGCCAGCGGGAGGATCCGAGCAGTACTTC. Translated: CASIPPAGGSEQYF.

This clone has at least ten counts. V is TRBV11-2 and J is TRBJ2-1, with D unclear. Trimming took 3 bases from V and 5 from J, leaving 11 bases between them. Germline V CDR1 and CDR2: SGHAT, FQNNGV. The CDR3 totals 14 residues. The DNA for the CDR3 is TGTGCCAGCAGCTTTGCGGCACTTAACAATGAGCAGTTCTTC. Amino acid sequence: CASSFAALNNEQFF.

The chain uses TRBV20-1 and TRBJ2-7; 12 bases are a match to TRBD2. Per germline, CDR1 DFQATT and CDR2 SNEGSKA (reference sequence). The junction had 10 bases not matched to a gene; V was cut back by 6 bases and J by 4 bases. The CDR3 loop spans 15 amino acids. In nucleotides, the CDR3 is TGCAGTGCCAAAGCCGGACTAGCGGGGACTTACGAGCAGTACTTC. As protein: CSAKAGLAGTYEQYF.

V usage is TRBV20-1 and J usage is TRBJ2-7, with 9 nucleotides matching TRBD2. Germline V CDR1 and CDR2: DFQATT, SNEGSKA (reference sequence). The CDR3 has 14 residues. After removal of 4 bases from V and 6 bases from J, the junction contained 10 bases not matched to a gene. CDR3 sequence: CSAIRTSERREQYF. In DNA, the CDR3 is TGCAGTGCTATCAGGACTAGCGAACGTCGCGAGCAGTACTTC.

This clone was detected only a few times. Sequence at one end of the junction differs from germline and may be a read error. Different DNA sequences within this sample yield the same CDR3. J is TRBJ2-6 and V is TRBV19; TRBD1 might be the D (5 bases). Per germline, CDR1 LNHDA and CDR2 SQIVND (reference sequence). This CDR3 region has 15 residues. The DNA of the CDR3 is TGTGCCAGTAGTACTGGTAATCCTGGGGCCAACGTCCTTACTTTC. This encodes CASSTGNPGANVLTF.

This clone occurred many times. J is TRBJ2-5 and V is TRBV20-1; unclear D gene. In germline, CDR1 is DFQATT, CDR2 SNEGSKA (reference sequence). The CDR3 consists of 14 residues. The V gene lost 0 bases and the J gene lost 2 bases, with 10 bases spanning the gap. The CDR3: CSARDFQLQETQYF. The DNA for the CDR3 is TGCAGTGCTAGAGATTTTCAACTTCAAGAGACCCAGTACTTC.